The clone carrying this TCR beta chain was seen once. In the study's own analysis: Estimates of nucleated cell counts were drawn from the amplification of reference gene primers. Assay used: immunoSEQ multiplex PCR; TCRdb lists only in-frame clones, some missing. V, J and clone size derive from that table, while D and trimming were established from the DNA sequence. This sample has about 17,000 clones, with over 70% found just once. V dropped 3 bases and J dropped 0 bases, with 12 bases sitting between them. Germline CDR1 ENHRY, CDR2 SYGVKD. This CDR3 region has 16 residues. The source of the sample is a study of blood T cell repertoires in COVID-19. Study-level background: Material from acute and convalescent COVID-19 was sourced from the United States, Italy and Spain. The analysed material was cDNA or gDNA that came from T cells, B-cell-depleted T cells, or PBMCs.

V gene TRBV10-3 combines with J gene TRBJ1-5, with D perhaps TRBD1 (6 bases). This TCR came from a man older than 75 with acute or convalescent COVID-19. Sequenced: peripheral blood. CDR3 region: CAISEQGMNSNQPQHF. CDR3 sequence (DNA): TGTGCCATCAGTGAACAGGGCATGAATAGCAATCAGCCCCAGCATTTT.